This TCR beta chain was retrieved from a study of low-dose radiotherapy and immunotherapy resistance in tumors (dated by TCRdb to the early 2020s). In terms of the full investigation: In Cohort 1, 0.5 Gy per fraction was delivered every 2 weeks, and a total PTV dose of 6.5 Gy was prescribed. For Cohort 2, the dose was 1 Gy per fraction given every two weeks, adding up to 13 Gy in total across 26 weeks. Intravenous cyclophosphamide at 200 mg/m2 was administered every two weeks, one day ahead of each radiation and immunotherapy administration. The translational analysis covered eight patients: three from the first dose cohort and the first five from the second dose cohort. Randomization of trial participants into treatment groups was not performed. Patients took aspirin 300 mg orally once daily for four cycles, starting on cycle 1 day 1. Nivolumab was administered intravenously as a 240 mg flat dose every two weeks, and ipilimumab was administered intravenously at 1 mg/kg every six weeks.

Reading the germline V gene gives CDR1 MDHEN and CDR2 SYDVKM. The CDR3 contains 12 residues, cysteine and phenylalanine counted. The sequence is cut down to CDR3 DNA, 36 bases in frame from base 1. The germline V end is reduced by 6 bases and the J end by 4 bases; junction bases left unmatched: 2. Sequencing was carried out with an Illumina HiSeq 2500. First-strand cDNA was synthesized with Superscript III and a set of TRAV- and TRBV-specific primers, covering both TCRalpha and TCRbeta chains. An approximately 18-cycle PCR with Phusion amplified the TCRs, pairing a constant-region primer with the adapter that was attached to the V primers. The MessageAmp II aRNA Amplification Kit was used to amplify the isolated mRNA, with in vitro transcription run for 15 to 20 hours at 37 degrees C. The Dynabeads mRNA DIRECT Purification Kit was used to isolate the mRNA for TCR sequencing. A second roughly 24-cycle Phusion PCR added indexed Illumina adapters, and products were purified with AMPure XP beads. In the authors' own workflow: Using custom Perl scripts, TCR sequences that encoded the same protein were pooled, out-of-frame sequences were dropped, and the abundance of each clonotype was calculated. The analysis excluded TCR sequences that were supported by just one read. The metrics used to describe the repertoires included Shannon entropy, Gini index, clonality, richness, and the frequency of TCRs shared between repertoires. TCRdb handled the public reads itself, with Q25 trimming in fastp and clone calling in MiXCR, and kept productive beta chains. Records with the same CDR3 protein are collapsed into one entry carrying the most frequent genes and DNA. TCRdb, not the original authors, processed these V and J calls. The sample table records tens of thousands of distinct CDR3 sequences; under 20% of these occur just once. Together, the top ten hold roughly 1.4% of the sample.

The time point label here, explained by the study, means: after trial treatment. The treatment or condition tag for this specimen amounts to: LDRT plus nivolumab, ipilimumab, low-dose cyclophosphamide and aspirin (RACIN trial). Donors were enrolled in RACIN, a single-arm phase I dose-escalation trial combining nivolumab, ipilimumab, aspirin, low-dose cyclophosphamide and low-dose radiotherapy. Patients with advanced, TIL-negative solid tumors were considered eligible. This clonotype was picked up many times. This clone's antigen is unknown. Base qualities were left out, and no much larger clone turns up one base away.

Sequenced here: PBMCs, sampled after low-dose radiotherapy plus immunotherapy. This receptor chain uses TRBV28 and TRBJ2-7, with 8 bases aligning to TRBD2. This sequence was found in a male donor with prostate cancer. The encoded CDR3 is CASSLAGYEQYF. The nucleotide sequence reads as follows: TGTGCCAGCAGCCTAGCGGGTTACGAGCAGTACTTC.